These 18 T cell receptor beta chains were all obtained from the same sample, sequenced in a study of blood T cell repertoires in COVID-19. Produced via immunoSEQ multiplex PCR; TCRdb's table is partial and in-frame only. The sample records roughly 250,000 clones, about four fifths being singletons. The sample comprised peripheral blood. These receptors originate from a woman aged 70-85 years with acute or convalescent COVID-19.

This clone was seen a few times. The chain joins TRBV5-1 to TRBJ2-5, with 11 positions matching TRBD2. CDR1 is SGHRS and CDR2 is YFSETQ in the germline V gene. The CDR3 is 15 amino acids. The trim removed 4 bases at V and 2 bases at J, leaving 4 bases unmatched. CDR3 coding DNA: TGCGCCAGCAGCCCGGGACTAGCGGTACAAGAGACCCAGTACTTC. The encoded protein is CASSPGLAVQETQYF.

The J gene is TRBJ2-3, the V gene TRBV3-1 (or the pseudogene TRBV3-2), with 8 bases matching TRBD2. With V trimmed by 4 bases and J by 2 bases, 5 bases remained unmatched. The CDR3 runs to 15 residues. The V gene's germline CDR1 is LGHDT and CDR2 YNNKEL (reference sequence). The CDR3: CASSRTSGFTDTQYF. CDR3 nucleotide sequence: TGTGCCAGCAGCCGAACTAGCGGCTTCACAGATACGCAGTATTTT.

The V gene is TRBV2, the J gene TRBJ1-3; 8 nucleotides match TRBD1. The length of the CDR3 is 17 residues. Germline V CDR1 and CDR2: SNHLY, FYNNEI. V lost 6 bases to trimming and J lost 0 bases; unmatched junction nucleotides: 10. The CDR3 loop reads CASRTGAGFLSGNTIYF. The CDR3 DNA sequence: TGTGCCAGCAGGACAGGGGCCGGATTCCTCTCTGGAAACACCATATATTTT.

The chain couples TRBV7-2 to TRBJ1-1; D unclear. The V gene's germline CDR1 is SGHTA and CDR2 FQGNSA. The CDR3 is 13 amino acids. V lost 3 bases and J lost 1, with 6 bases in between. DNA for the CDR3: TGTGCCAGCAGCTTCCCCGGGAACACTGAAGCTTTCTTT. Translation: CASSFPGNTEAFF.

The chain recombines TRBV5-4 with TRBJ1-1, with a tentative D call TRBD1 (5 bases). Looked up from germline, CDR1 is SGHNT and CDR2 is YYREEE (reference sequence). Trimming cost V 4 bases and J 8 bases, with 24 bases left between them. The CDR3 has 16 amino acids. CDR3 sequence (DNA): TGTGCCAGCAGCCCTGGAGGGAGAGGGGCGTTTTTAGAAGCTTTCTTT. This codes for CASSPGGRGAFLEAFF.

The chain is built from TRBV5-4 and TRBJ1-2, with D possibly being TRBD1 (6 bases). CDR1 is SGHNT and CDR2 is YYREEE in the germline V gene (reference sequence). V lost 4 bases and J 3 bases, leaving 13 bases between the germline ends. This CDR3 region has 14 residues. The CDR3 sequence: CASSTQAGDYGYTF. The CDR3 coding sequence is TGTGCCAGCAGCACTCAGGCAGGGGACTATGGCTACACCTTC.

This sequence joins TRBV7-2 and TRBJ2-7, with TRBD1 matching 8 bases. V shed 10 bases and J 1 base; nucleotides not matched to a gene: 6. CDR1 SGHTA and CDR2 FQGNSA come from the germline V gene. This CDR3 spans 13 amino acids. The CDR3 nucleotides read TGTGCCATCCAGGGACAGGATTCCTACGAGCAGTACTTC. Residues: CAIQGQDSYEQYF.

The chain carries TRBV19 and TRBJ2-2, with 7 bases identical to TRBD1. The CDR3 sequence is 15 residues long. V lost 7 bases to trimming and J lost 3 bases; unmatched junction nucleotides: 8. Germline lookup yields CDR1 LNHDA and CDR2 SQIVND (reference sequence). CDR3 loop: CASKGQFHYTGELFF. The CDR3, as DNA: TGTGCCAGTAAGGGACAGTTTCATTACACCGGGGAGCTGTTTTTT.

The chain recombines TRBV7-4 with TRBJ1-4; 9 bases map to TRBD1. Germline V lookup: CDR1 SGHVT, CDR2 SQSDAQ. V lost 1 base, J lost 0 bases, and 15 bases stayed unmatched. The CDR3 extends over 21 amino acids. CDR3 amino acids: CASSLVWDREMRIATNEKLFF. The CDR3 region has the DNA TGTGCCAGCAGCTTAGTATGGGACAGGGAGATGAGAATTGCAACTAATGAAAAACTGTTTTTT. Full variable domain (missing parts from reference TRBV7-4 and TRBJ1-4): GAGVSQSPRYKVAKRGRDVALRCDSISGHVTLYWYRQTLGQGSEVLTYSQSDAQRDKSGRPSGRFSAERPERSVSTLKIQRTEQGDSAVYLCASSLVWDREMRIATNEKLFFGSGTQLSVL.

The V gene is TRBV19, the J gene TRBJ1-1, with TRBD1 identical over 8 bases. With 3 bases clipped from V and 0 bases from J, the junction kept 9 bases outside the gene matches. Germline V gene data show CDR1 as LNHDA and CDR2 as SQIVND (reference sequence). CDR3 length: 17 amino acids. CDR3 amino acids: CASSIGRRGLMNTEAFF. CDR3 DNA: TGTGCCAGTAGTATTGGTCGCAGGGGGCTCATGAACACTGAAGCTTTCTTT.

The table lists this clone with a few counts. The chain couples TRBV7-8 to TRBJ1-4; D call uncertain. Trimming stripped 1 base from V and 1 base from J, with 7 bases between. The length of the CDR3 is 15 residues. In germline, CDR1 is SGHVS, CDR2 FQNEAQ. For the CDR3, the DNA is TGTGCCAGCAGCTTAGGGGCAAGAACTAATGAAAAACTGTTTTTT. Translation gives CASSLGARTNEKLFF.

This chain uses TRBV3-1 (or the pseudogene TRBV3-2) with TRBJ1-1; 7 bases map to TRBD1. With V trimmed by 4 bases and J by 0 bases, 8 bases remained unmatched. This CDR3 is 16 amino acids long. Germline V gene data show CDR1 as LGHDT and CDR2 as YNNKEL (reference sequence). This chain's CDR3 is CASSPTWDSVNTEAFF. DNA for the CDR3: TGTGCCAGCAGCCCGACATGGGACAGTGTGAACACTGAAGCTTTCTTT.

This clone was seen once. The gene calls are TRBV19 and TRBJ2-6, with D possibly matching TRBD1 (6 bases). CDR1 is LNHDA, CDR2 SQIVND, per germline (reference sequence). V lost 5 bases and J 0 bases, leaving 14 bases between the germline ends. The CDR3 loop spans 17 amino acids. The CDR3 sequence is CASSPGTLNSGANVLTF. CDR3 coding DNA: TGTGCCAGTAGTCCCGGGACACTAAACTCTGGGGCCAACGTCCTGACTTTC.

The V gene is TRBV20-1, the J gene TRBJ2-7, with TRBD2 identical over 8 bases. Germline CDR1 is DFQATT and CDR2 is SNEGSKA (reference sequence). The V and J ends lost 6 bases and 0 bases, in that order; junction bases with no gene match: 13. The CDR3 is made up of 16 amino acids. CDR3 coding DNA: TGCAGTGCCAGTACCCGGGGGGGACACCGCTCCTACGAGCAGTACTTC. The encoded protein is CSASTRGGHRSYEQYF.

This clone has just a few counts. The rearrangement uses TRBV6-5 and TRBJ1-2, with D unclear. The germline gives CDR1 MNHEY, CDR2 SVGAGI. Trimming pared 10 bases from V and 8 bases from J, leaving 14 bases between. CDR3 length: 11 residues. The CDR3 nucleotides are TGTGCCACCTCAGGCGAAGGAGGCTACACCTTC. Translated: CATSGEGGYTF.

The chain carries TRBV27 and TRBJ1-3; D not resolved. The germline CDR1 and CDR2 sequences are MNHEY and SMNVEV (reference sequence). The ends were cut back, 7 bases at V and 0 bases at J, with 10 bases in the middle. The CDR3 runs 14 residues. DNA of the CDR3: TGTGCCAGCATCCCCCCCTACTCTGGAAACACCATATATTTT. Encoded protein: CASIPPYSGNTIYF.

This clone was picked up a small number of times. The chain uses TRBV7-6 and TRBJ1-4; 10 bases match TRBD1. Losses at the gene ends were 5 bases for V and 7 bases for J; bases not matched to a gene: 7. This CDR3 spans 15 amino acids. The V gene's germline CDR1 is SGHVS and CDR2 FNYEAQ. The CDR3 region has the DNA TGTGCCAGCAGCCCCCCCGGGACAGGGGCTGAAAAACTGTTTTTT. Residues: CASSPPGTGAEKLFF.

This clone was seen more than once but under ten times. The CDR3, as DNA: TGTGCCAGCAGTTTCAGGGGGCACGAAAAACTGTTTTTT. Its translation is CASSFRGHEKLFF. This chain uses TRBV28 with TRBJ1-4; the match to TRBD1 covers 8 bases. The CDR3 is 13 residues long. After removal of 3 bases from V and 8 bases from J, the junction contained 2 bases not matched to a gene. Germline V lookup: CDR1 MDHEN, CDR2 SYDVKM.